This is a list of T cell receptor beta chains from one sample in a study of T cells expressing NK-cell markers. With the 5' RACE reads reprocessed, TCRdb shows one record per CDR3 protein and no DNA. The sample's table shows around 550,000 distinct CDR3 sequences. Sequenced sample: blood T cells: a sorted CD56 or NKG2C T cell subset, CD4+ or CD8+ T cells, or bulk PBMC T cells (not recorded which). The receptor source for this set is a man between 18 and 29 years old in good health. The CDR3 runs from the conserved cysteine through the conserved F or W.

j_call,v_call,cdr3_aa
TRBJ2-3,TRBV20-1,CSAPDRADTQYF
TRBJ2-2,TRBV2,CASSEGSGRAWTGELFF
TRBJ2-1,TRBV19,CASSISEYNEQFF
TRBJ2-7,TRBV28,CASSSDYMYEQYF
TRBJ2-1,TRBV15,CATSGRLAGLNEQFF
TRBJ1-1,TRBV12-3/TRBV12-4,CASSFPPGAEAFF
TRBJ1-6,TRBV6-5,CASSLWTGPPSSYNSPLHF
TRBJ2-5,TRBV7-9,CASSRTETQYF
TRBJ1-1,TRBV7-2,CASSPRPTGVMNTEAFF
TRBJ1-5,TRBV6-2/TRBV6-3,CASRPGQGRRRQPQHF
TRBJ2-3,TRBV12-3/TRBV12-4,CASVAGVPTDTQYF
TRBJ1-5,TRBV6-5,CASSLGQGHQPQHF
TRBJ1-6,TRBV6-5,CASSYSTGGPNSPLHF
TRBJ2-3,TRBV24-1,CATSEPSGGLAGTDTQYF
TRBJ2-3,TRBV12-3/TRBV12-4,CASSFFAGFSTDTQYF
TRBJ1-5,TRBV2,CASRGGQPQHF
TRBJ1-1,TRBV12-3/TRBV12-4,CASRSRTEPMNTEAFF
TRBJ2-1,TRBV6-2/TRBV6-3,CASTRQGAHNEQFF
TRBJ2-7,TRBV20-1,CSARDSGRVDEQYF
TRBJ1-1,TRBV10-3,CALGSGGMNTEAFF
TRBJ2-1,TRBV7-2,CASAWTSGNNEQFF
TRBJ2-2,TRBV5-1,CASSIWTSGVSGELFF
TRBJ2-7,TRBV4-3,CASSQDRDAYEQYF
TRBJ1-2,TRBV12-3/TRBV12-4,CASSHTGTGFPEGYTF
TRBJ2-3,TRBV6-1,CASSLGPGNTDTQYF
TRBJ2-7,TRBV5-1,CASSLLSMGDEQYF
TRBJ2-7,TRBV6-1,CASSQALQGYEQYF
TRBJ2-5,TRBV25-1,CASSESAPRRETQYF
TRBJ2-1,TRBV20-1,CSALPGLGLYEQFF
TRBJ2-7,TRBV11-2,CASSFKGSAYEQYF
TRBJ2-5,TRBV10-3,CAISAADPGPEETQYF
TRBJ2-3,TRBV27,CASSVQGRDTQYF
TRBJ1-2,TRBV2,CASTLGQARVGGYTF
TRBJ2-7,TRBV27,CASSLGGRAPYEQYF
TRBJ2-5,TRBV20-1,CSAPIGTSGNQETQYF
TRBJ2-1,TRBV7-9,CASSLGGDRYNEQFF
TRBJ2-4,TRBV20-1,CSAPDSMLFAKNIQYF
TRBJ2-7,TRBV21-1,CASPNPGISYEQYF
TRBJ1-4,TRBV13,CASRPFGGLKLFF
TRBJ2-1,TRBV12-3/TRBV12-4,CASSLIDSGRDGSYNEQFF
TRBJ2-1,TRBV11-3,CASSFALEAEQFF
TRBJ2-7,TRBV20-1,CSAREGGDGEQYF
TRBJ1-1,TRBV5-6,CASRDQRVLWTEAFF
TRBJ1-6,TRBV29-1,CSVATGHSPLHF
TRBJ1-1,TRBV29-1,CSVEGGTGNTEAFF
TRBJ2-5,TRBV6-8,CARRPGTSEGETQYF
TRBJ1-5,TRBV28,CASRYRTGDNQPQHF
TRBJ2-7,TRBV7-8,CASSPRSTAGGGEQYF
TRBJ2-1,TRBV18,CASSRGAGTANNEQFF
TRBJ1-1,TRBV4-1,CASSLNPVNTEAFF
TRBJ2-1,TRBV4-1,CASSQSLAGNYNEQFF
TRBJ2-7,TRBV12-3/TRBV12-4,CASRAQGPYEQYF
TRBJ2-7,TRBV20-1,CSARAPGLAALEQYF
TRBJ2-3,TRBV29-1,CSVDGRGNTDTQYF
TRBJ2-2,TRBV6-1,CASRGIKVSGELFF
TRBJ2-1,TRBV6-2/TRBV6-3,CASSQHSGGYNEQFF
TRBJ2-3,TRBV28,CASGGLDADTQYF
TRBJ2-1,TRBV25-1,CASSPLRLYQFF
TRBJ1-1,TRBV4-1,CASSQGAKKGTEAFF
TRBJ2-5,TRBV7-6,CASSSRSLAFETQYF